Following are 4 T cell receptor beta chains from one sample sequenced in a study of cytomegalovirus exposure and HLA in healthy donors. The method was immunoSEQ multiplex PCR; TCRdb's version includes in-frame clones alone and lacks a portion of them. This sample carries 150,000 to 200,000 clones, 70% to 90% of them seen once, and the ten largest clones take about 2%. The source material was PBMCs. The receptors here all came from a man aged 30 to 45 in good health and CMV-seropositive.

The gene calls are TRBV5-6 and TRBJ2-3; D possibly corresponds to TRBD1 (6 bases). V lost 1 base to trimming and J lost 1 base, with 13 bases between them. Germline loops: CDR1 SGHDT, CDR2 YYEEEE. There are 16 residues in the CDR3. The CDR3 is CASSLRFRGGTDTQYF. CDR3 nucleotide sequence: TGTGCCAGCAGCTTGAGGTTCAGGGGCGGCACAGATACGCAGTATTTT.

This chain connects TRBV18 to TRBJ1-1; D is undetermined. Looked up from germline, CDR1 is KGHSH and CDR2 is LQKENI. The ends were cut back, 2 bases at V and 0 bases at J, with 4 bases in the middle. The CDR3 length is 13 residues. DNA for the CDR3: TGTGCCAGCTCACCAGGAGTGAACACTGAAGCTTTCTTT. This sequence encodes CASSPGVNTEAFF.

This sequence joins TRBV6-5 and TRBJ2-7, with TRBD2 matching over 13 bases. The CDR3 spans 16 residues. CDR1 and CDR2 (germline): MNHEY, SVGAGI. Trimming at V came to 0 bases and at J to 4 bases, leaving 3 bases not matched to a gene. The CDR3 spells CASSYSLTSGGYEQYF. The CDR3 DNA is TGTGCCAGCAGTTACTCCTTGACTAGCGGGGGGTACGAGCAGTACTTC.

This clone was observed a handful of times. The chain has TRBV19 and TRBJ2-1; D is ambiguous. This CDR3 has 15 residues. V lost 0 bases and J 0 bases, leaving 6 bases between the germline ends. Germline V CDR1 and CDR2: LNHDA, SQIVND (reference sequence). The CDR3 loop reads CASSIEVSSYNEQFF. CDR3 DNA sequence: TGTGCCAGTAGTATAGAAGTCAGCTCCTACAATGAGCAGTTCTTC.